These 32 T cell receptor beta chains share one sample of origin, sequenced in a study of regulatory T cells in long-lasting Graves disease. The sample's time point: persistent/refractory GD, antithyroid drugs over 5 years with positive TRAb. Extracted PBMC RNA gave rise to the TCR library. In building TCR beta libraries, iRepertoire HTBI primers were used together with Arm-PCR of CDR3 regions. Each CDR3 protein is one row after TCRdb ran MiXCR on the multiplex PCR reads. The data show about 460,000 distinct CDR3 sequences, roughly 23% seen once. Source: peripheral blood mononuclear cells (PBMCs), taken when the disease was refractory, from a patient treated with antithyroid drugs. Receptors were obtained from a female donor with Graves disease.

As concerns this clonotype: This clone may be a read error of a much larger clone one base away. The V call is TRBV6-1, the J call TRBJ1-5, with D possibly being TRBD1 (6 bases). In germline, CDR1 is MNHNS, CDR2 SASEGT. The CDR3 is 15 amino acids. The V end lost 2 bases, the J end lost 4 bases, and 12 bases lay between the germline ends. The CDR3 nucleotides are TGTGCCAGCAGTGAACTGGGGGCTCAAAATCAGCCCCAGCATTTT. It yields the protein CASSELGAQNQPQHF.

This clonotype was observed a few times. The V gene is TRBV6-1, the J gene TRBJ1-2, with TRBD1 as a possible D gene (6 bases). V was pared by 7 bases and J by 4 bases, with 16 bases between. The germline V gene has CDR1 MNHNS and CDR2 SASEGT. The CDR3 loop spans 14 amino acids. The CDR3 nucleotides are TGTGCCAGCACACAGGGCGCTTCCCTCTATGGCTACACCTTC. Translating it yields CASTQGASLYGYTF.

This clonotype came up many times. The rearrangement joins TRBV28 to TRBJ2-7; weak D call: TRBD2 (5 bases). CDR3 length equals 15 residues. Germline assignment: CDR1 MDHEN and CDR2 SYDVKM. The V end was cut by 7 bases, the J end by 2 bases, with 18 bases between. CDR3 region: CASTPTAGSPYEQYF. CDR3 sequence (DNA): TGTGCCAGCACCCCCACGGCGGGCTCCCCCTACGAGCAGTACTTC. The full variable domain, in which reference TRBV28 and TRBJ2-7 provide the parts outside the CDR3, is DVKVTQSSRYLVKRTGEKVFLECVQDMDHENMFWYRQDPGLGLRLIYFSYDVKMKEKGDIPEGYSVSREKKERFSLILESASTNQTSMYLCASTPTAGSPYEQYFGPGTRLTVT.

This clonotype was observed many times. The V call is TRBV19, the J call TRBJ1-2; D remains unclear. Germline assignment: CDR1 LNHDA and CDR2 SQIVND (reference sequence). The CDR3 sequence is 13 residues long. Between the trimmed V and J ends, which lost 8 bases and 0 bases, there was a span of 10 bases. CDR3 residues: CASLSEANYGYTF. As DNA, the CDR3 is TGTGCCAGTCTCTCGGAAGCTAACTATGGCTACACCTTC.

This chain uses TRBV6-5 with TRBJ2-3, with TRBD1 as a possible D gene (6 bases). This CDR3 region has 19 residues. The V end was cut by 0 bases, the J end by 2 bases, with 21 bases between. Looked up from germline, CDR1 is MNHEY and CDR2 is SVGAGI. CDR3 DNA: TGTGCCAGCAGTTACTCGAGTAGGTTGTTTGGGGGCTCCACAGATACGCAGTATTTT. Translation gives CASSYSSRLFGGSTDTQYF.

Of note for this clonotype: Just one base apart from a much larger clone, this may be a read error. V is TRBV12-3 or TRBV12-4 and J is TRBJ1-2, with D unresolved. This CDR3 is 14 amino acids long. The CDR3 spells CASSPGSHTYAYTF. The CDR3, as DNA: TGTGCCAGCAGCCCTGGATCCCATACCTATGCCTACACCTTC.

This rearrangement joins TRBV9 to TRBJ1-3, with unresolved D. CDR1 and CDR2 from the germline V gene are SGDLS and YYNGEE. The CDR3 has 18 amino acids. Deletions cut 0 bases from V and 4 bases from J, with 20 bases between. The CDR3 loop reads CASSVDPSRLEQGNTIYF. CDR3 bases: TGTGCCAGCAGCGTAGATCCCTCCCGCCTGGAGCAGGGAAACACCATATATTTT.

The chain employs TRBV29-1 and TRBJ1-1, with TRBD1 as a possible D gene (5 bases). Germline V gives CDR1 SQVTM, CDR2 ANQGSEA. There are 17 residues in the CDR3. Trimming left V 5 bases short and J 2 bases short, with 24 bases between. CDR3 region: CSVRRIPWTRPNTEAFF. The CDR3 bases are TGCAGCGTTCGGAGGATACCCTGGACACGACCAAACACTGAAGCTTTCTTT.

This clonotype was counted ten times or more. The J gene is TRBJ2-5, the V gene TRBV12-5; D not resolved. Germline V gene data show CDR1 as LGHNT and CDR2 as FRNRAP. This CDR3 has 13 residues. Trimming took off 2 bases at V and 2 bases at J, with 6 bases between the two ends. Here the CDR3 DNA reads TGTGCTAGTGGTTTGTCCAATCAAGAGACCCAGTACTTC. Amino acid sequence: CASGLSNQETQYF.

Remarks on this clonotype: One base away lies a much larger clone, so this may be a sequencing read error. Because the CDR3 is missing its conserved closing phenylalanine or tryptophan, this is likely a read error. This chain joins TRBV7-9 and TRBJ1-1; weak D call: TRBD1 (6 bases). V was trimmed by 2 bases and J by 4 bases, leaving 14 bases between them. CDR1 is SEHNR and CDR2 is FQNEAQ in the germline V gene (reference sequence). The CDR3 consists of 15 residues. The CDR3 protein is CASSLTEGGGTEAFY. The CDR3 nucleotides are TGTGCCAGCAGCTTAACGGAGGGGGGAGGCACTGAAGCTTTCTAT.

This clonotype was detected only a few times. This chain uses TRBV20-1 with TRBJ2-7; 8 nucleotides line up with TRBD1. With V trimmed by 6 bases and J by 5 bases, 9 bases remained unmatched. CDR1 is DFQATT, CDR2 SNEGSKA, per germline (reference sequence). The CDR3 is made up of 13 amino acids. CDR3 sequence: CSAYGQGFDEQYF. The DNA of the CDR3 is TGCAGTGCCTACGGACAGGGATTCGACGAGCAGTACTTC.

This clonotype appeared a few times. The CDR3 sequence is CASSVTVKRSNQPQHF. CDR3 DNA: TGTGCCAGCAGTGTTACAGTAAAACGGAGCAATCAGCCCCAGCATTTT. V usage is TRBV12-3 or TRBV12-4 and J usage is TRBJ1-5; D unresolved. This CDR3 has 16 residues. Trimming cost V 5 bases and J 1 base, with 15 bases left between them.

The chain's CDR3 is CASSITRFNQPQHF. CDR3 nucleotides: TGTGCCAGTAGTATTACGCGGTTCAATCAGCCCCAGCATTTT. The chain links TRBV19 to TRBJ1-5; no firm D call. Germline V lookup: CDR1 LNHDA, CDR2 SQIVND (reference sequence). The CDR3 has 14 residues. Trimming took 3 bases from V and 3 from J, leaving 9 bases between them.

This clonotype was seen a few times. Sequence at one end of the junction differs from germline and may be a read error. The J gene is TRBJ1-1, the V gene TRBV27; D not certain. This CDR3 is built from 13 residues. Germline V gives CDR1 MNHEY, CDR2 SMNVEV (reference sequence). CDR3 protein: CARSRTAQGRAFF. For the CDR3, the DNA is TGTGCCCGCAGCCGCACGGCCCAAGGGAGAGCTTTCTTT.

This clonotype was seen only a few times. The chain uses TRBV20-1 and TRBJ1-1; TRBD1 matches 7 bases. V dropped 5 bases and J dropped 4; count of bases not matched to a gene: 7. The CDR3 length is 13 residues. CDR1 and CDR2 (germline): DFQATT, SNEGSKA (reference sequence). The CDR3 protein is CSASRQGGTEAFF. DNA for the CDR3: TGCAGTGCTTCCCGACAGGGAGGCACTGAAGCTTTCTTT.

The rearrangement links TRBV5-4 to TRBJ1-1, with D unclear. The germline V gene has CDR1 SGHNT and CDR2 YYREEE (reference sequence). The V end lost 4 bases, the J end lost 3 bases, and 13 bases lay between the germline ends. This CDR3 has 14 amino acids. The CDR3 loop reads CASSPRAQDTEAFF. The DNA for the CDR3 is TGTGCCAGCAGCCCTCGGGCTCAGGACACTGAAGCTTTCTTT.

In this sample, this clonotype turned up a few times. This chain connects TRBV3-1 to TRBJ1-2; D is possibly TRBD1 (5 bases). This CDR3 contains 17 residues. V was pared by 4 bases and J by 8 bases, with 26 bases between. Germline loops: CDR1 LGHDT, CDR2 YNNKEL (reference sequence). The chain's CDR3 is CASSPLGSETALSGYTF. CDR3 DNA: TGTGCCAGCAGCCCATTAGGATCCGAGACAGCTTTGTCCGGCTACACCTTC.

This rearrangement joins TRBV19 to TRBJ1-5, with D unresolved. Between the trimmed V and J ends, which lost 3 bases and 3 bases, there was a span of 18 bases. This CDR3 contains 17 residues. Germline V gene sequence: CDR1 LNHDA, CDR2 SQIVND (reference sequence). The CDR3 DNA reads TGTGCCAGTAGTATCCGTCCGGTGTCAGTCATCAATCAGCCCCAGCATTTT. Translation gives CASSIRPVSVINQPQHF.

At least ten counts were recorded for this clonotype. The rearrangement uses TRBV24-1 and TRBJ2-5; 7 bases are a match to TRBD2. V lost 1 base, J lost 4 bases, and 5 bases stayed unmatched. The germline V gene has CDR1 KGHDR and CDR2 SFDVKD. CDR3 size: 15 residues. The CDR3 loop is CATSDFGTNLETQYF. For the CDR3, the DNA is TGTGCCACCAGTGATTTCGGGACTAACCTAGAGACCCAGTACTTC.

V and J are TRBV6-4 and TRBJ1-4; 7 nucleotides agree with TRBD1. With 2 bases clipped from V and 6 bases from J, the junction kept 9 bases outside the gene matches. CDR3 length: 16 amino acids. From germline, CDR1 is MRHNA and CDR2 SNTAGT. CDR3 nucleotides: TGTGCCAGCAGTGACCGAGACAGGGCCGAATATGAAAAACTGTTTTTT. As protein: CASSDRDRAEYEKLFF.

Only one count was recorded for this clonotype. The chain recombines TRBV19 with TRBJ1-4; no firm D call. Germline-derived CDR1 and CDR2 are LNHDA and SQIVND (reference sequence). V lost 8 bases, J lost 1 base, and 14 bases lay in between. The CDR3 sequence is 15 residues long. CDR3 region: CASSSPGVTNEKLFF. CDR3 nucleotides: TGTGCCAGTTCGTCTCCGGGCGTAACTAATGAAAAACTGTTTTTT.

The chain has TRBV6-2 or TRBV6-3 and TRBJ1-5; D not certain. This CDR3 has 12 amino acids. Germline V gene data show CDR1 as MNHEY and CDR2 as SVGEGT. CDR3 nucleotides: TGTGCTACCGGACGGCACAATCAGCCCCAGCATTTT. This sequence encodes CATGRHNQPQHF.

The chain is built from TRBV6-1 and TRBJ1-4; TRBD1 aligns across 9 bases. Germline lookup yields CDR1 MNHNS and CDR2 SASEGT. Trimming at V came to 5 bases and at J to 0 bases, leaving 16 bases not matched to a gene. This CDR3 comprises 20 residues. The CDR3 loop is CASSPRQGGVALATNEKLFF. CDR3 coding DNA: TGTGCCAGCAGTCCGCGACAGGGGGGAGTAGCGTTAGCAACTAATGAAAAACTGTTTTTT.

This clonotype appeared a few times. This chain links TRBV20-1 with TRBJ1-5; TRBD1 matches at 11 bases. After removal of 0 bases from V and 0 bases from J, the junction contained 4 bases not matched to a gene. The V gene's germline CDR1 is DFQATT and CDR2 SNEGSKA (reference sequence). CDR3 length equals 17 residues. This chain's CDR3 is CSAREIGQGASNQPQHF. The CDR3 DNA reads as TGCAGTGCTAGAGAAATCGGACAGGGGGCTAGCAATCAGCCCCAGCATTTT.

The chain uses TRBV30 and TRBJ2-7; possible D gene TRBD2, 5 bases. The V end lost 0 bases, the J end lost 6 bases, and 9 bases lay between the germline ends. Looked up from germline, CDR1 is GTSNPN and CDR2 is SVGIG (reference sequence). The CDR3 spans 12 residues. The chain's CDR3 is CAWSVPRGEQYF. CDR3 in DNA: TGTGCCTGGAGTGTACCTCGGGGCGAGCAGTACTTC.

Ten or more counts support this clonotype. The chain has TRBV29-1 and TRBJ2-7; 9 bases fit TRBD2. V dropped 0 bases and J dropped 7; count of bases not matched to a gene: 7. The CDR3 spans 14 residues. CDR1 is SQVTM and CDR2 is ANQGSEA in the germline V gene. The CDR3 nucleotides read TGCAGCGTTGAAGATGCGGGGGGGGTAAGAGAGCAGTACTTC. This sequence encodes CSVEDAGGVREQYF.

The V gene is TRBV6-5, the J gene TRBJ2-5; the match to TRBD1 covers 9 bases. The CDR3 is made up of 17 amino acids. The junction had 10 bases not matched to a gene; V was cut back by 0 bases and J by 5 bases. The germline V gene encodes CDR1 MNHEY and CDR2 SVGAGI. The CDR3 loop reads CASSYSRGQGRWETQYF. CDR3 in DNA: TGTGCCAGCAGTTACTCGAGGGGACAGGGCCGGTGGGAGACCCAGTACTTC.

This chain joins TRBV30 and TRBJ2-5, with D perhaps TRBD2 (7 bases). The CDR3 has 12 amino acids. With 5 bases removed from V and 6 bases from J, the gap between germline ends came to 13 bases. The germline gives CDR1 GTSNPN, CDR2 SVGIG (reference sequence). CDR3 sequence reads: CAWGGGGKTQYF. The CDR3 DNA follows: TGTGCCTGGGGGGGAGGGGGAAAGACCCAGTACTTC.

The rearrangement links TRBV15 to TRBJ1-1; the match to TRBD1 covers 7 bases. The germline V gene has CDR1 LNHNV and CDR2 YYDKDF (reference sequence). V was clipped by 5 bases and J by 0 bases; unmatched bases: 15. The CDR3 runs 18 residues. CDR3 in amino acids: CATSDIDRVKSMNTEAFF. DNA of the CDR3: TGTGCCACCAGCGACATTGACAGGGTAAAATCGATGAACACTGAAGCTTTCTTT.

The sample holds a few counts of this clonotype. V gene TRBV20-1 combines with J gene TRBJ1-1, with TRBD1 matching over 12 bases. This CDR3 has 17 amino acids. The trim removed 0 bases at V and 0 bases at J, leaving 5 bases unmatched. CDR1 is DFQATT and CDR2 is SNEGSKA in the germline V gene (reference sequence). DNA of the CDR3: TGCAGTGCTAGAGATTCAGGGACAGGGGGCTTGAACACTGAAGCTTTCTTT. It yields the protein CSARDSGTGGLNTEAFF.

Only a few counts were recorded for this clonotype. The CDR3 DNA reads TGTGCCGGCACCTCCTATACAGGGAGCACTGAAGCTTTCTTT. It yields the protein CAGTSYTGSTEAFF. The genes are TRBV2 and TRBJ1-1, with a possible D match to TRBD1 (6 bases). Deletions cut 11 bases from V and 4 bases from J, with 20 bases between. CDR3 length: 14 amino acids. Germline loops: CDR1 SNHLY, CDR2 FYNNEI.

This clonotype was seen many times. This chain uses TRBV7-2 with TRBJ2-7; unclear D gene. CDR3 length: 14 residues. The germline gives CDR1 SGHTA, CDR2 FQGNSA. Deletions cut 10 bases from V and 2 bases from J, with 18 bases between. The CDR3 region is CATRTSRVAYEQYF. In DNA, the CDR3 is TGTGCCACACGGACCTCCCGGGTCGCCTACGAGCAGTACTTC. The variable domain in full, completed from reference TRBV7-2 and TRBJ2-7, reads GAGVSQSPSNKVTEKGKDVELRCDPISGHTALYWYRQSLGQGLEFLIYFQGNSAPDKSGLPSDRFSAERTGGSVSTLTIQRTQQEDSAVYLCATRTSRVAYEQYFGPGTRLTVT.